This TCR beta chain was captured by sequencing in a study of cytomegalovirus exposure and HLA in healthy donors listed by TCRdb under 2017. General notes on the study: In an earlier analysis of approximately 640 of the donors, 276 Gb of sequence data and 117 million unique TCR beta sequences from approximately 180 million T cells were reported. About 310 gigabases of sequencing data and tens of millions of unique TCR sequences were included in an early release covering 550 to 650 HLA-typed donors. The genetic ancestry cluster associated with self-reported Caucasian donors included 81% of the 398 genotyped donors. The aim of the study was to test whether cataloging public T cell receptors could identify signatures of past pathogen exposure. The T cell repertoires of some 700 subjects were profiled by immunosequencing and related to cytomegalovirus serostatus. In addition to the first cohort of hundreds of subjects, a separate validation cohort of approximately 120 different subjects was used. High-throughput TCR immunosequencing, statistical association of individual TCRs with disease status, and machine learning were combined to predict cytomegalovirus infection status. To study patterns of TCR occurrence, a later analysis re-analyzed previously published TCR beta repertoires from 666 donors and added high-resolution HLA genotyping. In the later analysis, no new phenotypic data were used to find candidate immune exposures; instead, reliance was placed on TCR beta sequences and their occurrence across donors. To decide whether each TCR beta V gene segment behaved as functional or pseudogenic, an earlier analysis of several hundred of the donors relied on high-throughput TCR beta sequencing. Donor age, sex, ethnicity and CMV serostatus were compiled alongside the repertoire data. A later genetic analysis used genome-wide SNP genotypes for about 65% of the 666 donors, treating that subset as a discovery cohort. All discovery cohort repertoires had been generated using a single sequencing platform. HLA typing included class I and class II loci at four-digit resolution. Typing coverage differed by locus: A, B, C, DRB1 and DQB1 were typed in roughly 620-630 donors, DQA1 in about 510, DPA1 in nearly 610, and DPB1 in 400 to 490. About five DR-DQ haplotypes were handled as single units for association and clustering because linkage in the cohort was strong. Across roughly 420 genotyped donors of the cohort, an average of about 220,000 unique TCR beta nucleotide sequences per donor were sequenced, and roughly 18% of those sequences were non-productive. The full study reports these points: In an earlier analysis of fewer than 750 of the donors, most TCR beta V segments were observed in productive rearrangements about 90% or about 30% of the time, broadly matching IMGT annotations. The classifier was reported to diagnose cytomegalovirus status with high specificity and sensitivity in both the original cohort and the validation cohort. For the cohort, immune exposure information was limited to CMV serostatus. In vitro tests confirmed that three of the cytomegalovirus-associated TCR beta chains recognize cytomegalovirus antigens. Specific HLA alleles were associated with 15,000 to 20,000 TCR beta sequences at a false discovery rate of 0.05 in a later analysis. A later analysis reported that several top co-occurrence clusters appeared linked to parvovirus B19, influenza, CMV and Epstein-Barr virus. The earlier analysis of almost 600 of the donors excluded some 16 rarely observed V segments, including chromosome 9 orphons, because counts were too low. Across donors, most TCR sequences were observed very rarely, whereas some public TCRs were present in many individuals. According to a later analysis, most CMV-associated TCR beta chains appeared to be HLA-restricted, and the HLA associations seemed to be driven largely by CMV exposure. The study listed 150 to 200 TCR beta chains as associated with cytomegalovirus. Because HLA typing was missing for some donors at each locus, association tests included only the typed subset. According to the authors, the approach could potentially be generalized to other disease states and immunological phenotypes. Strong co-occurrence of HLA alleles, especially DR and DQ, made assigning TCR associations to individual alleles difficult. In a later genetic analysis, fewer N-insertions in productive TCRs were reported among donors in an Asian-associated ancestry cluster than the 666-donor mean. Linkage disequilibrium might explain the correlated functional status among segregating V segments, but an unknown experimental factor could not be excluded. A later analysis found that TCR association rates varied across HLA loci, with DRB1 alleles showing the most associated TCRs and HLA-C alleles the fewest. A later genetic analysis associated a missense DCLRE1C variant with V-gene and J-gene trimming of TCR beta chains, and an independent cohort replicated the association. Only TCR beta chains were sequenced in this cohort, and the absence of alpha or paired-chain data limited detectable features. A further reported finding was that TCR beta sequences accurately predicted the HLA-A and HLA-B alleles for most subjects in the first cohort. The 87-base-pair reads could not distinguish some IMGT-functional V segments, including TRBV6-2 and TRBV6-3, so those segments were excluded. A cluster of highly shared sequence variants was judged likely to represent a technical artifact of the sequencing pipeline. Roughly uniform sequencing depth across donors was assumed in presence/absence analyses, although this assumption may not hold. In a later analysis, HLA-associated TCR beta chains showed more clonal expansion and lower generation probabilities than non-associated chains that were equally common.

In total, over 600 healthy bone marrow donors made up the cohort. All cohort members were sampled while nominally healthy, although unrecorded immune exposures were likely present. The donor tested CMV seronegative, placing the donor among the approximately 400 seronegative members of the cohort. A peripheral blood sample was collected from each donor, and TCR beta sequencing was performed on peripheral blood mononuclear cells. The Qiagen DNeasy Blood Extraction Kit was used to extract genomic DNA from the blood cell samples. Note on this clone: Its binding antigen is unknown. The record has no base qualities; no much larger clone is one base away.

Library preparation was by the immunoSEQ multiplex PCR assay. For the multiplex PCR, a mixture combining 60 forward primers for TCR Vbeta segments and 13 reverse primers for TCR Jbeta segments was used. The CDR3 region of rearranged TCR beta genes was amplified from genomic DNA by a multiplex PCR assay. Amplified TCR beta libraries were sequenced as 87-base-pair reads on the Illumina HiSeq System. The authors' analysis ran thus. In a later analysis, around 80 million unique TCR beta chains were counted across the 650 to 700 repertoires, and roughly 9.9 million of these chains were shared by at least two donors. Raw reads were error-corrected and collapsed into unique sequences with a nearest-neighbor algorithm that merged closely related sequences to remove PCR and sequencing errors. Alignment of CDR3 sequences to IMGT reference sequences was used to assign V, D and J gene segments. For a sequence to be retained, a match of at least six nucleotides was required to both a V gene segment and a J gene segment. Rearrangements were classified as productive when the CDR3 lacked stop codons and remained in frame with V and J, and all other rearrangements were classified as non-productive. CDR3 was defined according to IMGT convention as the region running from the second conserved V-encoded cysteine to the conserved J-encoded phenylalanine. The earlier analysis of roughly 590 of the donors excluded any sequence lacking an unambiguous match to a single V gene segment. An earlier analysis of 450 to 650 of the donors called V segments functional above 56.7% productive rearrangements and segregating when the between-donor standard deviation exceeded 5%. A statistical classification framework was built for diagnosing cytomegalovirus status from the catalog of TCR beta chain sequences. In a later analysis, TCR nucleotide sequences were compared against IMGT/GENE-DB human TR gene sequences so that V and J genes could be assigned. The TCRdist pipeline was used in a later analysis to assign CDR3 sequences and most-parsimonious VDJ recombination scenarios. In a later analysis, every TCR beta chain was defined by the combination of its CDR3 amino acid sequence and its V-gene family, and reads without a unique V-gene family were dropped. To address suspected cross-contamination and a sequencing artifact, a later analysis removed around 600 highly shared, low-generation-probability nucleotide sequences. A later analysis calculated a clonal expansion index for each public chain from normalized within-repertoire ranks of inferred template counts. In a later analysis, generation probabilities were computed with a VDJ recombination model fitted to out-of-frame rearrangements, and the resulting probabilities were checked against IGoR. Hypergeometric tests were used in a later analysis to score TCR-TCR, TCR-HLA and TCR-CMV co-occurrence, with a repertoire-size bias correction applied to the TCR pairs. In a later analysis, false discovery rates were estimated by permuting HLA or CMV assignments 20 times. In a later analysis, co-occurring TCRs were grouped using DBSCAN, with TCRdist sequence similarity added in when clustering inside HLA-allele-positive subsets. Repertoires with fewer than 30,000 or more than 120,000 public chains were left out of co-occurrence clustering, as were five repertoires with anomalous nucleotide sharing. TCRdb provides this immuneACCESS table in a form limited to in-frame rearrangements. Some clones are lacking; in checked studies, under half of them reflect an unresolved V gene, and why the rest are absent is not known. That table is the source of V, J and clone size, and D and trimming were worked out from the DNA. This sample gives 150,000 to 200,000 clones in total; around 73% of them show up just once. The ten largest make up more than 1.2% of the sample.

From the cysteine through the phenylalanine, the CDR3 covers 15 amino acids. CDR3 DNA is the only sequence kept; it has 45 bases, read in frame from the first base. The germline V gene provides CDR1 SGHAT and CDR2 FQNNGV. Here V drops 1 base and J drops 4 bases, and the junction holds 3 bases not matched to any gene. Source material: PBMCs. The rearrangement combines TRBV11-2 with TRBJ1-5; TRBD1 fits 8 bases in the junction. The receptor comes from a male donor in good health and CMV-seronegative. The DNA is as follows: TGTGCCAGCAGCTTAGGACAGGGGCGAAATCAGCCCCAGCATTTT. Its coded protein is CASSLGQGRNQPQHF. With the portions outside the CDR3 filled from the reference TRBV11-2 and TRBJ1-5 genes, the complete variable region becomes EAGVAQSPRYKIIEKRQSVAFWCNPISGHATLYWYQQILGQGPKLLIQFQNNGVVDDSQLPKDRFSAERLKGVDSTLKIQPAKLEDSAVYLCASSLGQGRNQPQHFGDGTRLSIL.